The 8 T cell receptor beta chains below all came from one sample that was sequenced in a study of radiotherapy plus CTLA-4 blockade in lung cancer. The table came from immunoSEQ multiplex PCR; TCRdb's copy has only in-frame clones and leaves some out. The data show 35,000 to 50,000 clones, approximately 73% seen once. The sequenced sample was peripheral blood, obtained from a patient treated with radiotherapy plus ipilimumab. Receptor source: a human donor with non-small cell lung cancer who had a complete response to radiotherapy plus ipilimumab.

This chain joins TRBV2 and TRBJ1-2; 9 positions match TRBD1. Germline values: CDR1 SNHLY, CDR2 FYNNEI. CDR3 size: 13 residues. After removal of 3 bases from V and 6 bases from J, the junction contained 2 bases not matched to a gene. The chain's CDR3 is CASSEGQGHGYTF. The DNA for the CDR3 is TGTGCCAGCAGTGAGGGACAGGGTCATGGCTACACCTTC.

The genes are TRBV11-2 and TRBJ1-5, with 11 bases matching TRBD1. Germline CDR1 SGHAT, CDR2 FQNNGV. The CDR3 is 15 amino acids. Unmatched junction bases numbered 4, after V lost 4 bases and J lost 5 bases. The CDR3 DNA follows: TGTGCCAGCAGCTCCGGACAGGGGGCTTATCAGCCCCAGCATTTT. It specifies CASSSGQGAYQPQHF.

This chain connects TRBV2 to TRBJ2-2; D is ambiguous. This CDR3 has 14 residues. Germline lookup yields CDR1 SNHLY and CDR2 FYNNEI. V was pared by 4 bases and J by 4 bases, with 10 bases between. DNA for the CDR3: TGTGCCAGCAGTGCCGGGTCGGTCACCGGGGAGCTGTTTTTT. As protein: CASSAGSVTGELFF. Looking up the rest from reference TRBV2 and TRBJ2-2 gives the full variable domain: EPEVTQTPSHQVTQMGQEVILRCVPISNHLYFYWYRQILGQKVEFLVSFYNNEISEKSEIFDDQFSVERPDGSNFTLKIRSTKLEDSAMYFCASSAGSVTGELFFGEGSRLTVL.

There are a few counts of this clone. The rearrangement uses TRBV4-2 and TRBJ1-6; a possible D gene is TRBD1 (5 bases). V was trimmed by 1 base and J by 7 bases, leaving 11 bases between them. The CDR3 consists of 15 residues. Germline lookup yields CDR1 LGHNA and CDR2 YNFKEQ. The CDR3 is CASSQGDSRNSPLHF. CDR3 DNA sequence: TGTGCCAGCAGCCAAGGGGACTCTCGAAATTCACCCCTCCACTTT.

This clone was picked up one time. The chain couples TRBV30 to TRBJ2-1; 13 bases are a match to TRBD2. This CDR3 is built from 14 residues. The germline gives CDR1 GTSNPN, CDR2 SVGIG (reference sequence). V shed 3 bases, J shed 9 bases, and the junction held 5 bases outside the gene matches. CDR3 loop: CAWRPRLAGGEQFF. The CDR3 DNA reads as TGTGCCTGGAGACCCCGACTAGCGGGAGGTGAGCAGTTCTTC.

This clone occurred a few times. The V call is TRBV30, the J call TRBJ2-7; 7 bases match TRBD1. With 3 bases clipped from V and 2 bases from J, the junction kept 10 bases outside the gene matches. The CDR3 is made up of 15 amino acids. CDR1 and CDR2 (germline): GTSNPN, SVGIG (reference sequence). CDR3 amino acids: CAWRNWDSVPYEQYF. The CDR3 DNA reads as TGTGCCTGGAGGAACTGGGACAGCGTACCCTACGAGCAGTACTTC.

The CDR3 bases are TGTGCCAGCAGCCCCTCTAGGAGAGCGGCCTACGGCTACACCTTC. Protein sequence: CASSPSRRAAYGYTF. V and J are TRBV7-9 and TRBJ1-2, with D unclear. Germline CDR1 and CDR2: SEHNR and FQNEAQ (reference sequence). Trimming took off 5 bases at V and 8 bases at J, with 21 bases between the two ends. This CDR3 contains 15 residues.

CDR3 bases: TGTGCCAGCTCACCAGGACAGGCTGGGGACACTGAAGCTTTCTTT. It specifies CASSPGQAGDTEAFF. The chain employs TRBV18 and TRBJ1-1, with TRBD1 matching over 7 bases. Germline V gene data show CDR1 as KGHSH and CDR2 as LQKENI. This CDR3 is 15 amino acids long. V shed 2 bases and J 3 bases; nucleotides not matched to a gene: 6.